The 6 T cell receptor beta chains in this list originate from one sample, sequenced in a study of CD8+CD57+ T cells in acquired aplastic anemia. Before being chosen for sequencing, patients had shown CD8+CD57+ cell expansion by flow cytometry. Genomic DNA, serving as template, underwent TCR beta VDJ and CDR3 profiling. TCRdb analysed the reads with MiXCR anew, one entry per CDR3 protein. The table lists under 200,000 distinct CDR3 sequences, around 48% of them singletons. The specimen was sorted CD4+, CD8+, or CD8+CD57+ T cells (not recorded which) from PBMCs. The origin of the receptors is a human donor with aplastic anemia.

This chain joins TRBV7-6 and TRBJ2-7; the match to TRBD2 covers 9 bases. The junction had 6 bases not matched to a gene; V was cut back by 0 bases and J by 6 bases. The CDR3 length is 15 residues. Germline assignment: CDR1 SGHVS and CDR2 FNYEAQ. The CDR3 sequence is CASSLAAGGPFEQYF. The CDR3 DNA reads TGTGCCAGCAGCTTAGCGGCGGGAGGGCCGTTCGAGCAGTACTTC.

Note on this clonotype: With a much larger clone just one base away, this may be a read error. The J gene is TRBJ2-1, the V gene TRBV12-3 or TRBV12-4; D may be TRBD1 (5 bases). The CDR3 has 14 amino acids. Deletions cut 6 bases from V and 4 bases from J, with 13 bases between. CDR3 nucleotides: TGTGCCAGCAGCCTACAGCCAGGGTACAATGAGCAGTTCTTC. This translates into CASSLQPGYNEQFF.

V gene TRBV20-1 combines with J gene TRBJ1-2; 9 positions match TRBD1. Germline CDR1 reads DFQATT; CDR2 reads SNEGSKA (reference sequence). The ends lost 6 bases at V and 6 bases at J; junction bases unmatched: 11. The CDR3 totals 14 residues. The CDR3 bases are TGCAGTGCAGTAGTAGGGACAGGGATACATGGCTACACCTTC. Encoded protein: CSAVVGTGIHGYTF.

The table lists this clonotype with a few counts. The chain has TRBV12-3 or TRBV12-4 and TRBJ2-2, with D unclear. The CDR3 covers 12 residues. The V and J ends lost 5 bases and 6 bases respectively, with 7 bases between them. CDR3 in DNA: TGTGCCAGCAGTCCCGAGTCCGGGGAGCTGTTTTTT. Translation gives CASSPESGELFF.

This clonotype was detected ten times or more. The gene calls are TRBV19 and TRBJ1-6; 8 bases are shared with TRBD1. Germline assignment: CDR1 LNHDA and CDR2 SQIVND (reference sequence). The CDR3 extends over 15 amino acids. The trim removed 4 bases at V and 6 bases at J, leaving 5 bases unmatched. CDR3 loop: CASSTGQGSNSPLHF. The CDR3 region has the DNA TGTGCCAGTAGTACTGGACAGGGTAGTAATTCACCCCTCCACTTT.

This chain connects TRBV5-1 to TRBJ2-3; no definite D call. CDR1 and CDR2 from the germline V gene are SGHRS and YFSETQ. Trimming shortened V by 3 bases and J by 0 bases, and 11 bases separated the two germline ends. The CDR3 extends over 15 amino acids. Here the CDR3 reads CASSSQVPSTDTQYF. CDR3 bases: TGCGCCAGCAGCTCCCAGGTCCCTAGCACAGATACGCAGTATTTT.